This T cell receptor (beta chain) comes out of a study of patients and donors after allogeneic stem cell transplantation. Using its own MiXCR run on the RT-PCR reads, TCRdb lists one record per CDR3 protein. The data contain about 230,000 distinct CDR3 sequences, 13% to 15% of them singletons. Germline CDR1 and CDR2: SGHRS and YFSETQ. The V end lost 0 bases, the J end lost 4 bases, and 16 bases lay between the germline ends. The CDR3 loop spans 16 amino acids. This chain joins TRBV5-1 and TRBJ1-2, with a tentative D call TRBD1 (6 bases). The origin of this receptor is a human donor who was either an allogeneic HSCT recipient or a stem cell or donor lymphocyte infusion donor (not recorded which). It is not recorded whose cells these are; they may come from a transplant donor. The sequenced sample consisted of blood, either unsorted or a sorted T cell fraction (not recorded which). The CDR3, as DNA: TGCGCCAGCAGCTTGGGACAGGCGTTGAGTAGCTATGGCTACACCTTC. It specifies CASSLGQALSSYGYTF.